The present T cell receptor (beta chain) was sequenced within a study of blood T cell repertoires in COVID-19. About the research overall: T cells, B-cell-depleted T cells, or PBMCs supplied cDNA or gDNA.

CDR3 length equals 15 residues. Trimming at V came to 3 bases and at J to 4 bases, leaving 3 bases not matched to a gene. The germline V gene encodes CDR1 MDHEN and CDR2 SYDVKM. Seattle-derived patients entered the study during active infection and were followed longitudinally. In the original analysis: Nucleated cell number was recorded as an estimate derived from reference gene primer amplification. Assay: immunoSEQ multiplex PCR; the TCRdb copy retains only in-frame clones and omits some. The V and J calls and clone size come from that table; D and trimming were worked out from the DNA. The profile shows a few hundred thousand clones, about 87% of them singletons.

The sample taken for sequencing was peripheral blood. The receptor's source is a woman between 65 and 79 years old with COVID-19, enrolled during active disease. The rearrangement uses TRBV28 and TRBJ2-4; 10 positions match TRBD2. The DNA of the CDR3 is TGTGCCAGCAGTTTTCTAGCGGGAGATAAAAACATTCAGTACTTC. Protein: CASSFLAGDKNIQYF.